This is a list of T cell receptor beta chains from one sample in a study of T-cell memory formation after mild COVID-19. MiXCR, applied by TCRdb to the 5' RACE reads, yields one record per CDR3 protein. The sample carries 300,000 to 350,000 distinct CDR3 sequences, just under 20% recorded once. Sequencing was carried out using PBMCs or a T cell subset sorted from them (not recorded which). These receptors were taken from a man younger than 35 who had mild COVID-19 (a few samples of this study predate the infection). Cell type and time point are not known. CDR3s include the opening cysteine and the closing phenylalanine or tryptophan. D genes are given only for firm matches. Clone size is shown for a subset of rows, as once, few, many or a class of expanded clone.

clone_size d_call j_call v_call cdr3_aa cdr3_nt
NA TRBD2 TRBJ2-5 TRBV9 CASSVGGGRETQYF TGTGCCAGCAGCGTTGGCGGGGGGAGGGAGACCCAGTACTTC
many NA TRBJ2-5 TRBV7-8 CASKPGRHQETQYF TGTGCCAGCAAACCAGGGAGGCACCAAGAGACCCAGTACTTC
few TRBD2 TRBJ2-6 TRBV20-1 CSAGTSLSGANVLTF TGCAGTGCCGGGACTAGCCTCTCTGGGGCCAACGTCCTGACTTTC
few NA TRBJ1-2 TRBV24-1 CATSDSRDSQLRGYTF TGTGCCACCAGTGATTCCAGGGACTCCCAATTGCGTGGCTACACCTTC
NA NA TRBJ2-2 TRBV7-9 CASSETPGGGGQNTGELFF TGTGCCAGCAGCGAAACTCCCGGAGGGGGGGGACAGAACACCGGGGAGCTGTTTTTT
few NA TRBJ2-2 TRBV4-3 CASSQVERANTGELFF TGCGCCAGCAGCCAAGTGGAGCGTGCGAACACCGGGGAGCTGTTTTTT
few NA TRBJ1-2 TRBV19 CASSGTSANYGYTF TGTGCCAGTAGTGGGACATCGGCTAACTATGGCTACACCTTC
NA NA TRBJ2-3 TRBV7-9 CASSFLTGEDTQYF TGTGCCAGCAGCTTCTTAACGGGGGAAGATACGCAGTATTTT
few TRBD1 TRBJ1-1 TRBV7-9 CASSWGTGANTEAFF TGTGCCAGCAGCTGGGGAACAGGGGCGAACACTGAAGCTTTCTTT
NA NA TRBJ2-3 TRBV3-1 CASSRGVRVGDTQYF TGTGCCAGCAGCCGTGGGGTGCGGGTGGGAGATACGCAGTATTTT
NA NA TRBJ1-5 TRBV4-3 CASSQGGSEKPQHF TGCGCCAGCAGCCAAGGAGGGTCGGAAAAGCCCCAGCATTTT
few NA TRBJ2-1 TRBV5-1 CASSFDGGPDNEQFF TGCGCCAGCAGCTTTGACGGGGGACCCGACAATGAGCAGTTCTTC
NA TRBD2 TRBJ2-3 TRBV29-1 CSVEERGSTDTQYF TGCAGCGTTGAAGAGCGGGGGAGCACAGATACGCAGTATTTT
NA NA TRBJ2-5 TRBV6-2/TRBV6-3 CASRVLEETQYF TGTGCCAGCAGAGTCCTCGAAGAGACCCAGTACTTC
NA NA TRBJ1-2 TRBV5-1 CASSDDGLYGYTF TGCGCCAGCAGCGATGACGGGCTCTATGGCTACACCTTC
NA NA TRBJ2-7 TRBV5-1 CASSLGARGEEQYF TGCGCCAGCAGCTTAGGAGCCCGGGGAGAAGAGCAGTACTTC
few TRBD1 TRBJ1-1 TRBV6-5 CASSRQGPNTEAFF TGTGCCAGCAGTCGACAGGGGCCGAACACTGAAGCTTTCTTT
many NA TRBJ2-5 TRBV7-3 CASSPGYQETQYF TGTGCCAGCAGCCCAGGGTACCAAGAGACCCAGTACTTC
few TRBD1 TRBJ2-1 TRBV5-1 CASSFPGTGTSYNEQFF TGCGCCAGCAGCTTTCCCGGGACAGGGACGTCCTACAATGAGCAGTTCTTC